This is a list of T cell receptor beta chains from one sample in a study of regulatory T cells in long-lasting Graves disease. From the multiplex PCR reads, TCRdb called clonotypes with MiXCR, one entry per CDR3 protein. The table lists a few hundred thousand distinct CDR3 sequences, about 18% of them singletons. This sample also appeared in a second study, on T cells in Graves' hyperthyroidism and ophthalmopathy.

Source: peripheral blood mononuclear cells (PBMCs), taken at new diagnosis, from a patient treated with antithyroid drugs. The receptors originated from a woman aged 30 to 39 with Graves disease. The CDR3 runs from the conserved cysteine through the conserved F or W. The D gene is left open where the match is weak. The size entry is marked missing in some rows and otherwise reads once, few, many or a size class.

>many|TRBD1|TRBJ2-1|TRBV7-8
TGTGCCAGCAGCACCAGGACAGGGTTACGGTACAATGAGCAGTTCTTC
CASSTRTGLRYNEQFF
>many|TRBD1|TRBJ2-1|TRBV11-2
TGTGCCAGCAGCTTGTTGGGGACAGCCTATGAGCAGTTCTTC
CASSLLGTAYEQFF
>many|-|TRBJ1-1|TRBV9
TGTGCCAGCAGCGTAGGAGGGAATTTAAACACTGAAGCTTTCTTT
CASSVGGNLNTEAFF
>many|-|TRBJ1-5|TRBV27
TGTGCCAGCAGTTGGGGGGTTGGGGAGCCCCAGCATTTT
CASSWGVGEPQHF
>-|-|TRBJ1-3|TRBV10-3
TGTGCCATCAGTGCGTCGGCCACCGGAAACACCATATATTTT
CAISASATGNTIYF
>-|TRBD2|TRBJ2-3|TRBV4-2
TGTGCCAGCAGCCAAGGGGGCGAGGTAGGGGAGGGAGATACGCAGTATTTT
CASSQGGEVGEGDTQYF
>many|TRBD1|TRBJ1-5|TRBV2
TGTGCCAGCAGTCGGACAGGGAGTACGGGTAGCAATCAGCCCCAGCATTTT
CASSRTGSTGSNQPQHF
>many|TRBD1|TRBJ2-1|TRBV12-3/TRBV12-4
TGTGCCAGCAGCAAAGGACAGGGGGCAAATTGGAATGAGCAGTTCTTC
CASSKGQGANWNEQFF
>many|TRBD1|TRBJ1-3|TRBV27
TGTGCCAGCAGTCCAGGGGGTGGAAACACCATATATTTT
CASSPGGGNTIYF
>-|-|TRBJ1-3|TRBV12-3/TRBV12-4
TGTGCCAGCAGGGGGGACCGATCTGGAAACACCATATATTTT
CASRGDRSGNTIYF
>many|-|TRBJ1-5|TRBV4-1
TGCGCCAGCAGCCAACTCGCGAATCAGCCCCAGCATTTT
CASSQLANQPQHF
>many|TRBD2|TRBJ2-1|TRBV20-1
TGCAGTGCCCCCCAGCGTCCTAGCGGACACAATGAGCAGTTCTTC
CSAPQRPSGHNEQFF
>many|TRBD1|TRBJ2-1|TRBV13
TGTGCCAGCAGGGACAGGGACGGGAATGAGCAGTTCTTC
CASRDRDGNEQFF
>many|TRBD1|TRBJ2-3|TRBV20-1
TGCAGTGCTAGGTTCAGGGGGCAAACAGATACGCAGTATTTT
CSARFRGQTDTQYF